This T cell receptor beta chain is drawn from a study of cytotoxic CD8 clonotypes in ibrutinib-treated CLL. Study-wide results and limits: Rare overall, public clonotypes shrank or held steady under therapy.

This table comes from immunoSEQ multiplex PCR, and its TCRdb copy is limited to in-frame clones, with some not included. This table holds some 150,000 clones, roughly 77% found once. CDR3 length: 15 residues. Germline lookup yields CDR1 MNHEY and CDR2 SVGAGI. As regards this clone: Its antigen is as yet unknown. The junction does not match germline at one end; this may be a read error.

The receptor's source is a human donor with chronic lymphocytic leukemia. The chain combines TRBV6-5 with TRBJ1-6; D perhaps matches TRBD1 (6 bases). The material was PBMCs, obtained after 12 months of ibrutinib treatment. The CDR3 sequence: CAISADGGANSPLHF. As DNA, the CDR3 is TGTGCCATCAGTGCGGACGGGGGGGCCAATTCACCCCTCCACTTT.